This TCR beta chain was retrieved from a study of beta chain features in type 1 diabetes. With respect to this clone: Its target is unknown.

CDR3 length equals 15 residues. Germline V CDR1 and CDR2: LNHDA, SQIVND (reference sequence). V lost 4 bases, J lost 7 bases, and 6 bases stayed unmatched. Study-level results: TCRB CDR3s from Type 1 diabetes patients were moderately but significantly shorter in all four CD4+ subsets. Among patients, naive, central memory and Treg TCRB repertoires appeared more similar than among healthy donors.

Sequenced material consisted of expressed TCRB transcripts (all of the isolated RNA was reverse transcribed). The protocol was immunoSEQ multiplex PCR, while the TCRdb copy is restricted to in-frame clones and leaves out a portion. The sample carries around 70,000 clones, 45% to 50% recorded once. Sequenced material: central memory CD4+ T cells from blood. V and J are TRBV19 and TRBJ2-1; 11 bases line up with TRBD1. This receptor was obtained from a man aged 25 to 40 with type 1 diabetes. CDR3: CASSTPGQGGNEQFF. In DNA, the CDR3 is TGTGCCAGTAGTACTCCGGGACAGGGGGGGAATGAGCAGTTCTTC.